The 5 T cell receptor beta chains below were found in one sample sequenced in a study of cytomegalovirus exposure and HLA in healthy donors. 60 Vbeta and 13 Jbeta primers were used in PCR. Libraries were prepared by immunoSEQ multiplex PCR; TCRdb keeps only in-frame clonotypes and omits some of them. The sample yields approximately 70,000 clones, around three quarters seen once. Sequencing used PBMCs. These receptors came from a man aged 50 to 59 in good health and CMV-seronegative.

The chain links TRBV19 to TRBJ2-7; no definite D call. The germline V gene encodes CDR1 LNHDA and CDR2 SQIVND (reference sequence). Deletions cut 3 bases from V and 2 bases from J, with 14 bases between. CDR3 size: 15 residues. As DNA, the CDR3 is TGTGCCAGTAGTATTTTGGTGGCCGCCACCTACGAGCAGTACTTC. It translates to CASSILVAATYEQYF. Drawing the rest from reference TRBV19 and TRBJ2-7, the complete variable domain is DGGITQSPKYLFRKEGQNVTLSCEQNLNHDAMYWYRQDPGQGLRLIYYSQIVNDFQKGDIAEGYSVSREKKESFPLTVTSAQKNPTAFYLCASSILVAATYEQYFGPGTRLTVT.

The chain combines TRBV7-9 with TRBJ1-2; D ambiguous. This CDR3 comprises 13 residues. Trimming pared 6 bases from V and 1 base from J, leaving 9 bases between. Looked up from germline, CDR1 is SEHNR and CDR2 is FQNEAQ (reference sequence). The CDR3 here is CASRRLNNYGYTF. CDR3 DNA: TGTGCCAGCAGACGACTGAATAACTATGGCTACACCTTC. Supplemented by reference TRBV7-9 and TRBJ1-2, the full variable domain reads DTGVSQNPRHKITKRGQNVTFRCDPISEHNRLYWYRQTLGQGPEFLTYFQNEAQLEKSRLLSDRFSAERPKGSFSTLEIQRTEQGDSAMYLCASRRLNNYGYTFGSGTRLTVV.

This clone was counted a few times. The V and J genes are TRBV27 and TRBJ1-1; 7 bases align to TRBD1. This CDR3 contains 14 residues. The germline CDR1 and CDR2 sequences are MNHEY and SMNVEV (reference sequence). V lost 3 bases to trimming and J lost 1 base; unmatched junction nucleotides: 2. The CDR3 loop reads CASSLGTANTEAFF. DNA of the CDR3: TGTGCCAGCAGTTTGGGGACAGCGAACACTGAAGCTTTCTTT.

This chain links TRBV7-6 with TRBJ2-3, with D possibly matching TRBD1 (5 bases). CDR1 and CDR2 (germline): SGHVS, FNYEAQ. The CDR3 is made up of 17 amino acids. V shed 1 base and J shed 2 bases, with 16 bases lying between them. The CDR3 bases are TGTGCCAGCAGCTTAGATTCTGGCCAAGGGGTCACAGATACGCAGTATTTT. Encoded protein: CASSLDSGQGVTDTQYF.

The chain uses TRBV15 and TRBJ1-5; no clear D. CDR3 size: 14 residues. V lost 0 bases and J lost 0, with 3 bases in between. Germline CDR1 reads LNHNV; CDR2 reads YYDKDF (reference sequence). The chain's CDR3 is CATSRDVSNQPQHF. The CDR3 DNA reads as TGTGCCACCAGCAGAGACGTTAGCAATCAGCCCCAGCATTTT.